This passage covers 9 T cell receptor beta chains from one sample sequenced in a study of technical replicates of blood from a handful of donors. The protocol was immunoSEQ multiplex PCR, while the TCRdb copy is restricted to in-frame clones and leaves out a portion. This table has 65,000 to 80,000 clones, approximately 95% appearing once. The material sequenced was T cells isolated from PBMCs. These receptors all come from a human donor in good health.

The chain joins TRBV6-1 to TRBJ1-5; no definite D call. The CDR3 has 13 residues. CDR1 MNHNS and CDR2 SASEGT come from the germline V gene. V shed 2 bases and J shed 5 bases, with 7 bases lying between them. The CDR3 nucleotides read TGTGCCAGCAGTGAACCTAGGTATCAGCCCCAGCATTTT. Protein product: CASSEPRYQPQHF.

The genes are TRBV19 and TRBJ1-1, with 9 bases identical to TRBD1. Trimming at V came to 7 bases and at J to 7 bases, leaving 4 bases not matched to a gene. The V gene's germline CDR1 is LNHDA and CDR2 SQIVND (reference sequence). This CDR3 comprises 12 residues. Here the CDR3 reads CASKTGGDEAFF. The DNA of the CDR3 is TGTGCCAGTAAAACAGGGGGCGATGAAGCTTTCTTT.

The rearrangement uses TRBV7-9 and TRBJ2-3; D call uncertain. Trimming removed 4 bases from V and 7 bases from J, with 15 bases in between. This CDR3 region has 14 residues. Germline CDR1 SEHNR, CDR2 FQNEAQ (reference sequence). This CDR3 reads CASSSDTHANTQYF. The CDR3 DNA follows: TGTGCCAGCAGCTCCGACACTCACGCGAATACGCAGTATTTT.

The chain carries TRBV19 and TRBJ2-7, with TRBD2 identical over 10 bases. Trimming at V came to 4 bases and at J to 8 bases, leaving 11 bases not matched to a gene. The CDR3 covers 15 residues. The V gene's germline CDR1 is LNHDA and CDR2 SQIVND (reference sequence). The CDR3 loop is CASSTASGRVEKQYF. The CDR3, as DNA: TGTGCCAGTAGTACCGCTAGCGGGAGAGTCGAAAAGCAGTACTTC.

This chain uses TRBV30 with TRBJ1-3; 10 nucleotides agree with TRBD1. Unmatched junction bases numbered 4, after V lost 5 bases and J lost 3 bases. There are 14 residues in the CDR3. The germline gives CDR1 GTSNPN, CDR2 SVGIG (reference sequence). CDR3 DNA: TGTGCCTGGGGGACAGGGGCGGGTGGAAACACCATATATTTT. Translating it yields CAWGTGAGGNTIYF.

The rearrangement uses TRBV28 and TRBJ2-7; 11 nucleotides agree with TRBD2. J gave up 3 bases and V 5 bases, and 3 bases lay outside the gene matches. There are 14 residues in the CDR3. In germline, CDR1 is MDHEN, CDR2 SYDVKM. CDR3 DNA sequence: TGTGCCAGCAGTCGAGGGACTAGCGGCTACGAGCAGTACTTC. Protein: CASSRGTSGYEQYF.

The chain employs TRBV28 and TRBJ2-3, with 10 nucleotides matching TRBD2. J lost 3 bases, V lost 2 bases, and 5 bases had no gene match. The CDR3 has 16 amino acids. The germline gives CDR1 MDHEN, CDR2 SYDVKM. The CDR3 sequence: CASSLITSGNTDTQYF. For the CDR3, the DNA is TGTGCCAGCAGTTTAATTACTAGCGGGAATACAGATACGCAGTATTTT. The full variable domain, its missing parts supplied by reference TRBV28 and TRBJ2-3, is DVKVTQSSRYLVKRTGEKVFLECVQDMDHENMFWYRQDPGLGLRLIYFSYDVKMKEKGDIPEGYSVSREKKERFSLILESASTNQTSMYLCASSLITSGNTDTQYFGPGTRLTVL.

The rearrangement uses TRBV7-8 and TRBJ2-4; D is perhaps TRBD1 (5 bases). Germline-derived CDR1 and CDR2 are SGHVS and FQNEAQ. V was trimmed by 0 bases and J by 8 bases, leaving 8 bases between them. The CDR3 has 13 amino acids. The CDR3 DNA sequence: TGTGCCAGCAGCTTAGCGGGGCTGGACATTCAGTACTTC. Protein product: CASSLAGLDIQYF.

This chain joins TRBV10-3 and TRBJ2-5; 10 nucleotides line up with TRBD1. This CDR3 has 14 amino acids. Germline-derived CDR1 and CDR2 are ENHRY and SYGVKD. V lost 10 bases, J lost 0 bases, and 5 bases stayed unmatched. CDR3 DNA: TGTGCCACTGACAGGGGGCTAGACCAAGAGACCCAGTACTTC. This translates into CATDRGLDQETQYF.